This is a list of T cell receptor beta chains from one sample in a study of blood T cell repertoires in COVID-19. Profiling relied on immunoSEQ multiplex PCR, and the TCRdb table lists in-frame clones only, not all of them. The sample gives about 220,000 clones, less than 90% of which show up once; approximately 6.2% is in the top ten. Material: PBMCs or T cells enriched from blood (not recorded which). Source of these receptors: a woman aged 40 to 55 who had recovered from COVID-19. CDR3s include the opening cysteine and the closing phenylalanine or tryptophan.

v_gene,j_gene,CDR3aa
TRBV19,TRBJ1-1,CASSTTHQGATEAFF
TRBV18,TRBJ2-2,CASSPYEGELFF
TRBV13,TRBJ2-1,CASSPLAGSNEQFF
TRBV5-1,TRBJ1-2,CASSVVHSRGGYTF
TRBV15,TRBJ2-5,CATSGLTGGEETQYF
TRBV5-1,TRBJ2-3,CASSKNLAGGPVTRTDTQYF
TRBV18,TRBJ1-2,CASSPGQGNDYGYTF
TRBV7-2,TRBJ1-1,CASSFDFAGKAFF
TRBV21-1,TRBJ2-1,CASSLLNEQFF
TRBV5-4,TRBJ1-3,CASSPWTGRNAGNTIYF
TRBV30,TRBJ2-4,CACRGTLAKNIQYF
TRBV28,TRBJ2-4,CASSHRTSGIAKNIQYF
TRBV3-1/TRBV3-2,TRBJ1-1,CASSPRRGSYTEAFF
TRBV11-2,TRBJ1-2,CASSFLRDSIYGYTF
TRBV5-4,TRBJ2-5,CASSLGLAGQETQYF
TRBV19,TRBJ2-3,CASSPTGTGVETQYF
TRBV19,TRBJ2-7,CASSILRELYEQYF
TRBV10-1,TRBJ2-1,CASSNPGTGSNEQFF
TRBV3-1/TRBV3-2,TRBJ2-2,CASSQSNTGELFF
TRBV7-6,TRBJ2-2,CASSPRTGKNTGELFF
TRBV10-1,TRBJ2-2,CASSKGLAGGPTGELFF
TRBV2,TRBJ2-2,CASSEESTANTGELFF
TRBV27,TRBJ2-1,CASSPLTSGSGEQFF
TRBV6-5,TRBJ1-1,CASSYSGGMNTEAFF
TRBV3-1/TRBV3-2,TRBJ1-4,CASSQARGQTNEKLFF
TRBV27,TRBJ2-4,CASSPGGLGNIQYF
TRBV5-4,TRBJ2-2,CASSPGQGARDYPTGELFF
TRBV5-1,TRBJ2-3,CASTGLAGVGTDTQYF
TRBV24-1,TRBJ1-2,CATSDPKRRYGYTF
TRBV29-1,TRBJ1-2,CSVGGGDYGYTF
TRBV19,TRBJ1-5,CASRMGQTDSQPQHF
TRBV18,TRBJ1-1,CASSPTVMNTEAFF
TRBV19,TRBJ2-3,CASSTRRTGGGPGRDTQYF
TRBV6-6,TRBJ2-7,CASSTQGADEQYF
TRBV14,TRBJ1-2,CASSQGLVYGYTF
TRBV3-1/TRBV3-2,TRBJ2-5,CASSRPGLGSTQYF
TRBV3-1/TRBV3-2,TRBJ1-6,CASSMGLGSNSPLHF
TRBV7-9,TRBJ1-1,CASSQDREAFF
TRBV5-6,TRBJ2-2,CASRYSGYTGELFF
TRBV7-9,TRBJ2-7,CASSNRDEQYF
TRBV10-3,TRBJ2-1,CAISESLVRVNEQFF
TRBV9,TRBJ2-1,CASREPGSNEQFF
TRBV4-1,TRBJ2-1,CASSQESSGGSYNEQFF
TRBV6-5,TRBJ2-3,CASSYRDTDTQYF
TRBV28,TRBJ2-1,CASSFPGRNSNEQFF